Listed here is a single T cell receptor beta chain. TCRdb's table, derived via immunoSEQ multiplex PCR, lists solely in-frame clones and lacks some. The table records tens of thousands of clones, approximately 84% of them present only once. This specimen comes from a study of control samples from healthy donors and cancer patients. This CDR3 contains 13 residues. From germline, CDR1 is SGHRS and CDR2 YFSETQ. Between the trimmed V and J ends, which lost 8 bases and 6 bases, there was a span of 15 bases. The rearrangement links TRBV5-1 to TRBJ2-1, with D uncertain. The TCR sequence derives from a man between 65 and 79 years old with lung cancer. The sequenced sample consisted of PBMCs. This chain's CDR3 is CASRTYPSNEQFF. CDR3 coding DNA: TGCGCCAGTCGGACCTATCCGTCCAATGAGCAGTTCTTC.